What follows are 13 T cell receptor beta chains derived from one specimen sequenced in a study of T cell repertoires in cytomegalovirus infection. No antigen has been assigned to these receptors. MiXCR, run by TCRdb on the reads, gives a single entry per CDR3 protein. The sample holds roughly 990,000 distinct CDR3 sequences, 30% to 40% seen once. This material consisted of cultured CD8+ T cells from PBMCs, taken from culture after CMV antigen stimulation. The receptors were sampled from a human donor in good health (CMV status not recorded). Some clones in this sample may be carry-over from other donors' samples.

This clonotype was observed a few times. CDR3 nucleotide sequence: TGTGCCAGCAATTTAGCGGGGGGATCGTATACGCAGTATTTT. Translating gives CASNLAGGSYTQYF. J is TRBJ2-3 and V is TRBV6-6; 10 bases are a match to TRBD2. Germline CDR1 MNHNY, CDR2 SVGAGI (reference sequence). V shed 7 bases, J shed 7 bases, and the junction held 8 bases outside the gene matches. This CDR3 spans 14 amino acids.

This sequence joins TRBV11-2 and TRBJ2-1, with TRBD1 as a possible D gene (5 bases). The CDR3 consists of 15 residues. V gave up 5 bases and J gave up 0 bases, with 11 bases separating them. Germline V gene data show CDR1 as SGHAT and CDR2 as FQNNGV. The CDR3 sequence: CASSVGASSYNEQFF. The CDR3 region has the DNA TGTGCCAGCAGCGTTGGGGCGAGCTCCTACAATGAGCAGTTCTTC.

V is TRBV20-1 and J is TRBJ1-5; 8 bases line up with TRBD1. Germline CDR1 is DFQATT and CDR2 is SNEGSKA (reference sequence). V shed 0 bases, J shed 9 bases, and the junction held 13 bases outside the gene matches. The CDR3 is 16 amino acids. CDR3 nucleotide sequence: TGCAGTGCTAGAGATTACACGGACAGGGAATTGGGGCCCCAGCATTTT. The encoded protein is CSARDYTDRELGPQHF.

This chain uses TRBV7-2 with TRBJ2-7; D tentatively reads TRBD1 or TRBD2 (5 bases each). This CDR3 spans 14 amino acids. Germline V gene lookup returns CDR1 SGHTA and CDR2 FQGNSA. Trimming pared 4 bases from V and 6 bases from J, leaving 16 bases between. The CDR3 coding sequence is TGTGCCAGCAGCTCTCGGACGGGGCCCAGCGAGCAGTACGTC. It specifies CASSSRTGPSEQYV.

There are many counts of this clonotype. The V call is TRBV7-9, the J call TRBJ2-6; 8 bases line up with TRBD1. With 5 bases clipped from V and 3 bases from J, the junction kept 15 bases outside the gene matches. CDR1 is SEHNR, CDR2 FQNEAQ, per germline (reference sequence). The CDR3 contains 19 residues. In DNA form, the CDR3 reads TGTGCCAGCAGCCTACCGGGACAGGCTTCTTTTGGTGGGGCCAACGTCCTGACTTTC. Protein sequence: CASSLPGQASFGGANVLTF.

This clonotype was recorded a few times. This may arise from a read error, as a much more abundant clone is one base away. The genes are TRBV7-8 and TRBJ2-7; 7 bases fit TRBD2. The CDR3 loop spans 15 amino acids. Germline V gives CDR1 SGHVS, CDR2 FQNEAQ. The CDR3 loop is CVSSLVLGEGYEQYF. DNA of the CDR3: TGTGTCAGCAGCTTAGTACTCGGGGAGGGCTACGAGCAGTACTTC. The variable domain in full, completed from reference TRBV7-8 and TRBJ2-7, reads GAGVSQSPRYKVAKRGQDVALRCDPISGHVSLFWYQQALGQGPEFLTYFQNEAQLDKSGLPSDRFFAERPEGSVSTLKIQRTQQEDSAVYLCVSSLVLGEGYEQYFGPGTRLTVT.

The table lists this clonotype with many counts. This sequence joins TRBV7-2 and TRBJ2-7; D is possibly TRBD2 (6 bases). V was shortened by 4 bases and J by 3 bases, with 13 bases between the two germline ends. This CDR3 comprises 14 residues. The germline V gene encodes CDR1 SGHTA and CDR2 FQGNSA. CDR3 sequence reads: CASSSEGFVYEQYF. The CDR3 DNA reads TGTGCCAGCAGCTCGGAGGGTTTCGTCTACGAGCAGTACTTC.

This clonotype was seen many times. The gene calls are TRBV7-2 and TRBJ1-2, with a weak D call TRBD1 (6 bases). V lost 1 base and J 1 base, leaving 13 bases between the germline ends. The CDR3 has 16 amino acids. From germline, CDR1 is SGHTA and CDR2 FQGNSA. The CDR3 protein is CASSLGTAYLNYGYTF. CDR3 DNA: TGTGCCAGCAGCTTAGGGACAGCCTACCTTAACTATGGCTACACCTTC.

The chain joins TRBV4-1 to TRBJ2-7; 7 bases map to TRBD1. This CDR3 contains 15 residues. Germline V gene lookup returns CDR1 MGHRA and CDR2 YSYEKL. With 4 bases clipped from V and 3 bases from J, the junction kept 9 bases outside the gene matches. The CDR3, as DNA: TGCGCCAGCAGCCCTTCAGGGGGAAGATTCTACGAGCAGTACTTC. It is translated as CASSPSGGRFYEQYF.

Here the CDR3 reads CASSSGTSGTIKQFF. CDR3 coding DNA: TGTGCCAGCAGCTCCGGGACTAGCGGTACAATTAAGCAGTTCTTC. This chain connects TRBV7-9 to TRBJ2-1; 11 bases are a match to TRBD2. This CDR3 region has 15 residues. Germline CDR1 and CDR2: SEHNR and FQNEAQ (reference sequence). The V gene end was trimmed by 4 bases and the J gene end by 11 bases; junction bases not matched to a gene: 10.

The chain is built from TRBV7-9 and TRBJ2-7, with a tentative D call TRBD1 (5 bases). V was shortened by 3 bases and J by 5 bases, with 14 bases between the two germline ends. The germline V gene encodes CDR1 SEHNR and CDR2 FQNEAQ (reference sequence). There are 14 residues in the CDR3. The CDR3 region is CASSLTEGVDEQYF. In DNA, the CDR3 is TGTGCCAGCAGCTTGACCGAAGGGGTTGACGAGCAGTACTTC.

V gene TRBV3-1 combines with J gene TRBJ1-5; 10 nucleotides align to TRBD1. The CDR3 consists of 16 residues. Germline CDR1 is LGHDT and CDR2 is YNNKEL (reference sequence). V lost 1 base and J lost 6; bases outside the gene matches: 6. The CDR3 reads CASSQVGTGEGQPQHF. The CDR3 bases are TGTGCCAGCAGCCAAGTTGGGACAGGGGAGGGTCAGCCCCAGCATTTT.

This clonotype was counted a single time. Here the CDR3 reads CSARDSGLRYNEQFF. In nucleotides, the CDR3 is TGCAGTGCCAGGGACTCCGGGCTAAGATACAATGAGCAGTTCTTC. The V and J genes are TRBV20-1 and TRBJ2-1; D perhaps matches TRBD2 (6 bases). The CDR3 is made up of 15 amino acids. CDR1 DFQATT and CDR2 SNEGSKA come from the germline V gene (reference sequence). V was pared by 6 bases and J by 4 bases, with 19 bases between.